Following are 12 T cell receptor beta chains from one sample sequenced in a study of cytomegalovirus exposure and HLA in healthy donors. The PCR used 60 Vbeta and 13 Jbeta primers. Only in-frame clones appear in the TCRdb table, and some are missing; sequencing was by immunoSEQ multiplex PCR. There are some 180,000 clones in the sample; around 80% occur only once, and around 1.5% lies in the top ten. Sequences were obtained from PBMCs. These receptors all come from a man younger than 35 in good health and CMV-seronegative.

V and J are TRBV2 and TRBJ1-4, with a possible D match to TRBD1 (6 bases). Germline CDR1 and CDR2: SNHLY and FYNNEI. The V end lost 6 bases, the J end lost 5 bases, and 10 bases lay between the germline ends. This CDR3 comprises 13 residues. The CDR3: CASRKTGNEKLFF. The DNA for the CDR3 is TGTGCCAGCAGGAAAACAGGGAATGAAAAACTGTTTTTT.

The rearrangement links TRBV10-3 to TRBJ1-1; TRBD1 agrees at 8 bases. Trimming took 4 bases from V and 8 from J; bases not matched to a gene: 9. CDR3 length: 14 amino acids. Germline V CDR1 and CDR2: ENHRY, SYGVKD. The CDR3 DNA reads as TGTGCCATCAGTGGACGAGGGACAGGCGAAGAAGCTTTCTTT. It codes for CAISGRGTGEEAFF.

This clone has only one observation. The chain joins TRBV7-9 to TRBJ2-4, with a weak D call TRBD2 (6 bases). Germline assignment: CDR1 SEHNR and CDR2 FQNEAQ (reference sequence). V was clipped by 1 base and J by 1 base, with 11 bases between them. The CDR3 covers 16 residues. The CDR3 sequence is CASSLGSGGAKNIQYF. The CDR3 DNA sequence: TGTGCCAGCAGCTTAGGTAGTGGGGGGGCCAAAAACATTCAGTACTTC.

The chain combines TRBV19 with TRBJ1-2; D possibly corresponds to TRBD1 (6 bases). This CDR3 spans 12 amino acids. The V and J ends lost 3 bases and 4 bases respectively, with 6 bases between them. The germline gives CDR1 LNHDA, CDR2 SQIVND (reference sequence). CDR3 DNA: TGTGCCAGTAGTATCAGGGGCTATGGCTACACCTTC. Its translation: CASSIRGYGYTF.

The chain uses TRBV15 and TRBJ1-1, with 7 nucleotides matching TRBD1. The CDR3 contains 15 residues. CDR1 and CDR2 from the germline V gene are LNHNV and YYDKDF (reference sequence). V lost 3 bases and J lost 0; bases outside the gene matches: 4. The CDR3 DNA follows: TGTGCCACCAGCAGCAATACAGGGGTGAACACTGAAGCTTTCTTT. Its protein is CATSSNTGVNTEAFF.

The V call is TRBV12-5, the J call TRBJ1-2; D may be TRBD1 (6 bases). Germline V gene sequence: CDR1 LGHNT, CDR2 FRNRAP. The V gene lost 6 bases and the J gene lost 7 bases, with 12 bases spanning the gap. This CDR3 has 12 residues. This CDR3 reads CASGVTGFGYTF. The CDR3 nucleotides read TGTGCTAGTGGGGTTACAGGGTTTGGCTACACCTTC.

The V call is TRBV9, the J call TRBJ2-2; 7 nucleotides line up with TRBD2. The junction had 8 bases not matched to a gene; V was cut back by 4 bases and J by 5 bases. Looked up from germline, CDR1 is SGDLS and CDR2 is YYNGEE. CDR3 length: 15 amino acids. The CDR3 region is CASSRPGTTTGELFF. The CDR3 DNA sequence: TGTGCCAGCAGCAGACCCGGGACTACGACCGGGGAGCTGTTTTTT. The full variable domain, its missing parts supplied by reference TRBV9 and TRBJ2-2, is DSGVTQTPKHLITATGQRVTLRCSPRSGDLSVYWYQQSLDQGLQFLIQYYNGEERAKGNILERFSAQQFPDLHSELNLSSLELGDSALYFCASSRPGTTTGELFFGEGSRLTVL.

This chain links TRBV30 with TRBJ1-3, with D perhaps TRBD1 (5 bases). In germline, CDR1 is GTSNPN, CDR2 SVGIG (reference sequence). This CDR3 contains 15 residues. Deletions cut 2 bases from V and 4 bases from J, with 15 bases between. The CDR3 bases are TGTGCCTGGAGTACGGGCAGGGCGGCCGGAAACACCATATATTTT. This sequence encodes CAWSTGRAAGNTIYF. Variable domain in full (rest from reference TRBV30 and TRBJ1-3): SQTIHQWPATLVQPVGSPLSLECTVEGTSNPNLYWYRQAAGRGLQLLFYSVGIGQISSEVPQNLSASRPQDRQFILSSKKLLLSDSGFYLCAWSTGRAAGNTIYFGEGSWLTVV.

The V call is TRBV5-1, the J call TRBJ2-5, with D possibly matching TRBD2 (6 bases). The V gene lost 0 bases and the J gene lost 2 bases, with 14 bases spanning the gap. CDR1 is SGHRS, CDR2 YFSETQ, per germline. This CDR3 region has 16 residues. The CDR3: CASSLVAGPGQETQYF. The CDR3 nucleotides are TGCGCCAGCAGCTTGGTTGCGGGGCCGGGGCAAGAGACCCAGTACTTC.

This clone was seen more than once but under ten times. The chain uses TRBV6-6 and TRBJ1-5, with a weak D call TRBD1 (6 bases). Trimming removed 6 bases from V and 2 bases from J, with 14 bases in between. This CDR3 region has 15 residues. Germline lookup yields CDR1 MNHNY and CDR2 SVGAGI (reference sequence). The CDR3 DNA reads TGTGCCAGCAGCCCAGGGGTATTAGGCAATCAGCCCCAGCATTTT. Residues: CASSPGVLGNQPQHF.

The V gene is TRBV29-1, the J gene TRBJ1-1; 8 bases line up with TRBD1. The CDR3 has 16 amino acids. Germline assignment: CDR1 SQVTM and CDR2 ANQGSEA. With 0 bases clipped from V and 5 bases from J, the junction kept 11 bases outside the gene matches. The CDR3 nucleotides are TGCAGCGTTGAAGACGACCCCAGGGGGCGACGGACTGAAGCTTTCTTT. Its protein is CSVEDDPRGRRTEAFF.

The chain employs TRBV9 and TRBJ2-1; tentative D call: TRBD1 (7 bases). Germline CDR1 is SGDLS and CDR2 is YYNGEE. V was shortened by 4 bases and J by 5 bases, with 19 bases between the two germline ends. The CDR3 spans 16 residues. The CDR3 here is CASSSRGQGGNNEQFF. The CDR3 nucleotides read TGTGCCAGCAGCTCCCGTGGGCAGGGGGGAAACAATGAGCAGTTCTTC.